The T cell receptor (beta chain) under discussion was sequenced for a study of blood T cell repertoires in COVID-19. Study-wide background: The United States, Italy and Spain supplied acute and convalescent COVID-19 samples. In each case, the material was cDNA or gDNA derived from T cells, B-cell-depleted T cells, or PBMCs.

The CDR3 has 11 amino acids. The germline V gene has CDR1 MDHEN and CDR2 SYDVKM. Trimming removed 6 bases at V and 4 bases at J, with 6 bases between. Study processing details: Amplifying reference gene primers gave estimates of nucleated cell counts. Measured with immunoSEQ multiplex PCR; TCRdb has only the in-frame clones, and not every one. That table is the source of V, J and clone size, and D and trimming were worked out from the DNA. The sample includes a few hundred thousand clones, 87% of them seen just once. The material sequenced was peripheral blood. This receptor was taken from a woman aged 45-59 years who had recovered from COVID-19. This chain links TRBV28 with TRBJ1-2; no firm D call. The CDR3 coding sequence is TGTGCCAGCAGCGACACCTATGGCTACACCTTC. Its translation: CASSDTYGYTF.